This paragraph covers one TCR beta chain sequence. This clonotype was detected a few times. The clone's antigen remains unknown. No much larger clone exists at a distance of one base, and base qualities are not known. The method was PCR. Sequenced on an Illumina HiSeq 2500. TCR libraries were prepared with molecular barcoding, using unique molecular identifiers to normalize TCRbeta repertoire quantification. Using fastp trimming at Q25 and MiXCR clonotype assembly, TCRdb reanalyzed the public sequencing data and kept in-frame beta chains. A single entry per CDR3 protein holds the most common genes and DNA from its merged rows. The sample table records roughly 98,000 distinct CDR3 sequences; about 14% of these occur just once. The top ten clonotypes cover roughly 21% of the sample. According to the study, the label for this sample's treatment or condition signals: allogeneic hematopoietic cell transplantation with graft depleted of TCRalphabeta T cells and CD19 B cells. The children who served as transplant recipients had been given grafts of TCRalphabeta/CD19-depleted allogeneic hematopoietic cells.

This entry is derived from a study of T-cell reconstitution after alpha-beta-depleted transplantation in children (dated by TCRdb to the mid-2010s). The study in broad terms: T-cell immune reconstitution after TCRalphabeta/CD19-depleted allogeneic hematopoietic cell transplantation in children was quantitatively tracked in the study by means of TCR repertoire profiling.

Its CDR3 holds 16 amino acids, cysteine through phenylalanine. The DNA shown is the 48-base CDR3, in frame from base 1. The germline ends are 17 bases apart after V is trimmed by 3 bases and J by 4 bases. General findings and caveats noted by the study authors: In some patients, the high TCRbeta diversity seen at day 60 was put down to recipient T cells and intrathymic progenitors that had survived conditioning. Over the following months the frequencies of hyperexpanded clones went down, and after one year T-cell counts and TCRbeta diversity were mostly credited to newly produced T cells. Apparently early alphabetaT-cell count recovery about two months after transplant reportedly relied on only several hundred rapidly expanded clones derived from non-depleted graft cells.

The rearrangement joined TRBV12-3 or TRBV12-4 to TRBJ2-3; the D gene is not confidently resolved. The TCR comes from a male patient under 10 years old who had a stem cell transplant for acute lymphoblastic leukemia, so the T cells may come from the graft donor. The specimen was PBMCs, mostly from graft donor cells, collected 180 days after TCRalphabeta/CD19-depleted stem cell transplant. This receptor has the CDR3 CASSFSAEKAADTQYF. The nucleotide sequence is TGTGCCAGCAGTTTTTCGGCCGAAAAGGCCGCAGATACGCAGTATTTT.